This T cell receptor (beta chain) was profiled in a study of OX40 agonist ivuxolimab in advanced cancers. About the study: Hepatocellular carcinoma, melanoma, renal cell or head and neck cancer affected the dose-escalation patients. The study, taken as a whole, reports: Dose levels from 0.1 to 3.0 mg/kg saw CD4+ and CD8+ blood T cells expand clonally by week 6.

About this clone: Its specificity is not known.

Method: immunoSEQ multiplex PCR; TCRdb's copy keeps in-frame clones and lacks some. This sample has 40,000 or so clones, with more than 75% found just once. In germline, CDR1 is MNHEY, CDR2 SVGAGI. The CDR3 has 13 amino acids. The ends were cut back, 7 bases at V and 2 bases at J, with 10 bases in the middle. The sample was CD4+ or CD8+ T cells sorted from blood, taken in a trial of the OX40 agonist ivuxolimab. This clonotype originated in an adult with an advanced solid tumor such as melanoma, head and neck, liver or kidney cancer. The chain uses TRBV6-5 and TRBJ2-3; D possibly uses TRBD1 or TRBD2 (5 bases each). DNA for the CDR3: TGTGCCAGCACCCCGGGGACCACAGATACGCAGTATTTT. This encodes CASTPGTTDTQYF.